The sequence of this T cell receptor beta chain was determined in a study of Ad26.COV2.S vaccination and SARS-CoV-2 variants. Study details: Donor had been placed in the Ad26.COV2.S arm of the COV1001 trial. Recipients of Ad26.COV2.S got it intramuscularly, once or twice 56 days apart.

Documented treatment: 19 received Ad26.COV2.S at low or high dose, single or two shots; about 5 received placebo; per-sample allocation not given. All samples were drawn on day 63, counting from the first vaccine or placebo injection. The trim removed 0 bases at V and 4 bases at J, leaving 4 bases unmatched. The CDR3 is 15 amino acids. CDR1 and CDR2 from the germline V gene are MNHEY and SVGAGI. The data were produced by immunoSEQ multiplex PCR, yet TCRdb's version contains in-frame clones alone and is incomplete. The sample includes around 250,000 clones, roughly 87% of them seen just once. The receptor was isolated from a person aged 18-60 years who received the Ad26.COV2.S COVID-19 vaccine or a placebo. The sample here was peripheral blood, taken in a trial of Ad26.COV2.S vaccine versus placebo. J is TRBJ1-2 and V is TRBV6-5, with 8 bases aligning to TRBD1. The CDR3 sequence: CASSYSQGASYGYTF. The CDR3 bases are TGTGCCAGCAGTTACTCCCAGGGGGCCTCCTATGGCTACACCTTC.